This T cell receptor beta chain stems from a study of T cells after posttransplantation cyclophosphamide. Regarding the study as a whole: Recipient CMV seropositivity and CMV reactivation strongly tracked TRB clonality. Tissue-infiltrating T cells from skin or gut overlapped little with blood T cells. Later blood repertoires were often dominated by clones from the donor CD8+ memory compartment.

This table comes from immunoSEQ multiplex PCR, and its TCRdb copy is limited to in-frame clones, with some not included. The sample contains tens of thousands of clones, about 86% of which appear only once. V lost 3 bases, J lost 2 bases, and 9 bases stayed unmatched. This CDR3 contains 17 residues. Per germline, CDR1 LNHDA and CDR2 SQIVND (reference sequence). Regarding this clone: No antigen is known for it.

This sequence was found in a young man with a blood cancer, CMV-positive, and with a related stem cell donor. The sample comprised PBMCs. The chain carries TRBV19 and TRBJ1-1; 10 bases fit TRBD1. The CDR3 spells CASSMWGDRGFNTEAFF. The DNA of the CDR3 is TGTGCCAGTAGTATGTGGGGGGACAGGGGATTTAACACTGAAGCTTTCTTT.